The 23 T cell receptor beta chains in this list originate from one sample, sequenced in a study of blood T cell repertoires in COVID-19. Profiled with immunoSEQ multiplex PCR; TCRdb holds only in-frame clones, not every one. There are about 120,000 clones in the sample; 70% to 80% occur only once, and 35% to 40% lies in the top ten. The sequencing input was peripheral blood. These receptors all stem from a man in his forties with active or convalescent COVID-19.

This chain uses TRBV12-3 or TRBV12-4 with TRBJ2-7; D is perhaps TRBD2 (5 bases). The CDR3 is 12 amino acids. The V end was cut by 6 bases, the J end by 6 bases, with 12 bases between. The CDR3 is CASSPTRVEQYF. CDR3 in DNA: TGTGCCAGCAGCCCAACTAGAGTCGAGCAGTACTTC.

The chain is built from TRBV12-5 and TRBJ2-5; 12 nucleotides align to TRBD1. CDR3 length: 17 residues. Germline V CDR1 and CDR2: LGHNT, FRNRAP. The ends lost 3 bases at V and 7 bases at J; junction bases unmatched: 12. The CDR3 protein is CASGFGTGGLAGVTQYF. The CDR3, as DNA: TGTGCTAGTGGTTTTGGGACAGGGGGCCTAGCGGGGGTGACCCAGTACTTC.

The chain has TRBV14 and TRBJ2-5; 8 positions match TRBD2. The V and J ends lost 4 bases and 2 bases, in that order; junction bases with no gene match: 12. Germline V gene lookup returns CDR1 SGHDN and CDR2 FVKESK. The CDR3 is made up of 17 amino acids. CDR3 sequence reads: CASSRVVGGRQQETQYF. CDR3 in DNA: TGTGCCAGCAGCCGTGTCGTAGGCGGGAGGCAGCAAGAGACCCAGTACTTC.

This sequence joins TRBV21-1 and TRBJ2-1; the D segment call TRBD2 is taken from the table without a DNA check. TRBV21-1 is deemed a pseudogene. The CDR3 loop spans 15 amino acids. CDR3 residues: CASRPPKREYNEQFF. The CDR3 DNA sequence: TGTGCCAGCAGACCGCCCAAGAGGGAATACAATGAGCAGTTCTTC.

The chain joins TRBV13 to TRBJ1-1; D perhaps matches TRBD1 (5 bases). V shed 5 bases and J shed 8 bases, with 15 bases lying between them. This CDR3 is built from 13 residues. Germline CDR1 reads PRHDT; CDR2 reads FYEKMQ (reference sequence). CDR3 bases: TGTGCCAGCAGCCAAGGGGTGAGAGGAGAAGCTTTCTTT. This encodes CASSQGVRGEAFF.

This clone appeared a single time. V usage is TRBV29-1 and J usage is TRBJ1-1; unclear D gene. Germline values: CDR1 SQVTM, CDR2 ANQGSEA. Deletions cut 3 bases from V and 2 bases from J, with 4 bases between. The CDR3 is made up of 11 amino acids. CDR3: CSVDKNTEAFF. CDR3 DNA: TGCAGCGTTGATAAAAACACTGAAGCTTTCTTT. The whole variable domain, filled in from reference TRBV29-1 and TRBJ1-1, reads SAVISQKPSRDICQRGTSLTIQCQVDSQVTMMFWYRQQPGQSLTLIATANQGSEATYESGFVIDKFPISRPNLTFSTLTVSNMSPEDSSIYLCSVDKNTEAFFGQGTRLTVV.

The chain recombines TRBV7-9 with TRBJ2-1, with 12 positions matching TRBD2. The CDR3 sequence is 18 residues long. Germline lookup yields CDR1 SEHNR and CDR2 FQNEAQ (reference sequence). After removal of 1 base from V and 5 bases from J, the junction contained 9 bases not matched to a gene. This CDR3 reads CASSLVALAGGPDNEQFF. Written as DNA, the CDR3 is TGTGCCAGCAGCTTAGTTGCCCTAGCGGGGGGGCCGGACAATGAGCAGTTCTTC.

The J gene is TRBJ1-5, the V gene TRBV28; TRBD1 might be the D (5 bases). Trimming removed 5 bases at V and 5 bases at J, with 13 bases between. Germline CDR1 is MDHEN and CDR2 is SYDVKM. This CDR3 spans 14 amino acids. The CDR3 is CASSLQEGDQPQHF. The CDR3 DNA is TGTGCCAGCAGTCTACAGGAGGGAGATCAGCCCCAGCATTTT.

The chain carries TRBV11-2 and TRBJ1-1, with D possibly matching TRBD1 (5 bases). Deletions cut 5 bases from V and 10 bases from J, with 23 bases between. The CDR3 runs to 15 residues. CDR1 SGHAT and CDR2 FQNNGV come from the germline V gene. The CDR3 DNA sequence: TGTGCCAGCAGCACCAATCTGGTCGTGCAGGGTGGAGCTTTCTTT. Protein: CASSTNLVVQGGAFF.

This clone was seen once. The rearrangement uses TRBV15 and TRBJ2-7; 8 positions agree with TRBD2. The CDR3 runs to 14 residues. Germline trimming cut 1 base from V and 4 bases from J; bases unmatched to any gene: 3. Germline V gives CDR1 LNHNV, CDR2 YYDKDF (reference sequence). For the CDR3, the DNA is TGTGCCACCAGCAGAGCTTCTAGCGGGTACGAGCAGTACTTC. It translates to CATSRASSGYEQYF.

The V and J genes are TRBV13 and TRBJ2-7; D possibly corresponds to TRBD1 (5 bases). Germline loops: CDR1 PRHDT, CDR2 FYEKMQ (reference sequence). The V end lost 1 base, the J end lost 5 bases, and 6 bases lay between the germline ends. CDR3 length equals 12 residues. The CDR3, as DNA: TGTGCCAGCAGCTTAGTCAGGGACGAGCAGTACTTC. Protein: CASSLVRDEQYF.

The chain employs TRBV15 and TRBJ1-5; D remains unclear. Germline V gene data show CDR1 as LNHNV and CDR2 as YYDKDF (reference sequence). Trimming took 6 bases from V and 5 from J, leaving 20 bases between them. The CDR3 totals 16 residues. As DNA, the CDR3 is TGTGCCACCAGGGGCCAGATCACTCCTCCCCATCAGCCCCAGCATTTT. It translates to CATRGQITPPHQPQHF.

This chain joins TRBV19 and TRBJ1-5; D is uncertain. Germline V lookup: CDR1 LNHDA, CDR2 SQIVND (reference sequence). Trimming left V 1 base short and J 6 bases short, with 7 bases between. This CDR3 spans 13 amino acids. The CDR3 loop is CASSIVEGQPQHF. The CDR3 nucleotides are TGTGCCAGTAGTATAGTGGAGGGTCAGCCCCAGCATTTT.

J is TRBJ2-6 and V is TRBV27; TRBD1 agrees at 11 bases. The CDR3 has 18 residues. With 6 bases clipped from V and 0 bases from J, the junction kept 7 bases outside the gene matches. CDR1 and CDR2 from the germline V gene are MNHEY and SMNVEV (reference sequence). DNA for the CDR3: TGTGCCAGCAGACCGGGACAGGGGGAAACCTCTGGGGCCAACGTCCTGACTTTC. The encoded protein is CASRPGQGETSGANVLTF.

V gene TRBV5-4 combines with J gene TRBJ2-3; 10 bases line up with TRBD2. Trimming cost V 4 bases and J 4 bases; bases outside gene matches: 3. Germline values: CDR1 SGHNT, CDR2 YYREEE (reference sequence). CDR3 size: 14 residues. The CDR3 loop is CASSLAGDADTQYF. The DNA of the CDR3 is TGTGCCAGCAGCCTAGCGGGAGATGCAGATACGCAGTATTTT.

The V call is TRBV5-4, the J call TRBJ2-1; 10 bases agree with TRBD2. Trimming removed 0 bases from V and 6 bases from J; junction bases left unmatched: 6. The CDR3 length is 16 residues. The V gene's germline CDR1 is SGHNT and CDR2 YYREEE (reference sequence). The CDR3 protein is CASSLVSGLARNEQFF. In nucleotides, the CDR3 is TGTGCCAGCAGCTTGGTTTCGGGACTAGCGCGCAATGAGCAGTTCTTC. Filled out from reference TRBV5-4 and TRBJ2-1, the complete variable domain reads ETGVTQSPTHLIKTRGQQVTLRCSSQSGHNTVSWYQQALGQGPQFIFQYYREEENGRGNFPPRFSGLQFPNYSSELNVNALELDDSALYLCASSLVSGLARNEQFFGPGTRLTVL.

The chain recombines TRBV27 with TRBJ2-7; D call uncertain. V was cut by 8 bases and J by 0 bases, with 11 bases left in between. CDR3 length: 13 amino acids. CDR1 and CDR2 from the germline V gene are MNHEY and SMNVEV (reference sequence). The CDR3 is CASYGPSSYEQYF. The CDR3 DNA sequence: TGTGCCAGCTATGGGCCGAGCTCCTACGAGCAGTACTTC.

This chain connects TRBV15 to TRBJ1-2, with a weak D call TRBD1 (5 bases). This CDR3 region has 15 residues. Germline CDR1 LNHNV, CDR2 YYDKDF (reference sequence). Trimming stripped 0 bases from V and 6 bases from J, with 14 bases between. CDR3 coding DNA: TGTGCCACCAGCAGAGATCTGGGGCAGGGAAATGGCTACACCTTC. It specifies CATSRDLGQGNGYTF. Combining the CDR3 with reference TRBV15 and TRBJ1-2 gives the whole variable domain DAMVIQNPRYQVTQFGKPVTLSCSQTLNHNVMYWYQQKSSQAPKLLFHYYDKDFNNEADTPDNFQSRRPNTSFCFLDIRSPGLGDTAMYLCATSRDLGQGNGYTFGSGTRLTVV.

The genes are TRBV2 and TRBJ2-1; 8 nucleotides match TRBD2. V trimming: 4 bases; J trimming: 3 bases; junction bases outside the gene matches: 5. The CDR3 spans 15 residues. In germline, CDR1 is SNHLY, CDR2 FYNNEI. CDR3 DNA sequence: TGTGCCAGCAGTGGGCTTGCGGGAGGCTACAATGAGCAGTTCTTC. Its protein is CASSGLAGGYNEQFF.

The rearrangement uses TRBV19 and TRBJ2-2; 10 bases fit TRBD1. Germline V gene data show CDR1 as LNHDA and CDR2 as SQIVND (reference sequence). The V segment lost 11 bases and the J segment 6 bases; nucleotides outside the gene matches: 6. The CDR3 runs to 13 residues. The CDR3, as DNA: TGTGCCGGCAGGGGACAGGGGCCCGGGGAGCTGTTTTTT. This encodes CAGRGQGPGELFF. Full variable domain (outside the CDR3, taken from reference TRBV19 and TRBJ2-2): DGGITQSPKYLFRKEGQNVTLSCEQNLNHDAMYWYRQDPGQGLRLIYYSQIVNDFQKGDIAEGYSVSREKKESFPLTVTSAQKNPTAFYLCAGRGQGPGELFFGEGSRLTVL.

CDR3 sequence: CASSQGSGGAYEQYF. Written as DNA, the CDR3 is TGTGCCAGCAGCCAAGGGTCCGGCGGGGCCTACGAGCAGTACTTC. The chain combines TRBV4-2 with TRBJ2-7; D might be TRBD2 (6 bases). This CDR3 spans 15 amino acids. Trimming cost V 1 base and J 2 bases, with 12 bases left between them. Germline V gene data show CDR1 as LGHNA and CDR2 as YNFKEQ.

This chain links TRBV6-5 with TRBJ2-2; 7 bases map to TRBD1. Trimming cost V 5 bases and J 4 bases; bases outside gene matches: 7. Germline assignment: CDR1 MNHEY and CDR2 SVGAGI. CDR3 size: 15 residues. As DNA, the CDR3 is TGTGCCAGCAGTCCCGCCAGGGACAGCACCGGGGAGCTGTTTTTT. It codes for CASSPARDSTGELFF.

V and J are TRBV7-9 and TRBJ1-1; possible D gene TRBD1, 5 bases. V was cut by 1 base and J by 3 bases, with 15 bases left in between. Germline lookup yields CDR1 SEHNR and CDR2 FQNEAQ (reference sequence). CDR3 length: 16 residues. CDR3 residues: CASSLEFSRVHTEAFF. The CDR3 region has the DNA TGTGCCAGCAGCTTAGAATTTAGCAGGGTTCACACTGAAGCTTTCTTT.